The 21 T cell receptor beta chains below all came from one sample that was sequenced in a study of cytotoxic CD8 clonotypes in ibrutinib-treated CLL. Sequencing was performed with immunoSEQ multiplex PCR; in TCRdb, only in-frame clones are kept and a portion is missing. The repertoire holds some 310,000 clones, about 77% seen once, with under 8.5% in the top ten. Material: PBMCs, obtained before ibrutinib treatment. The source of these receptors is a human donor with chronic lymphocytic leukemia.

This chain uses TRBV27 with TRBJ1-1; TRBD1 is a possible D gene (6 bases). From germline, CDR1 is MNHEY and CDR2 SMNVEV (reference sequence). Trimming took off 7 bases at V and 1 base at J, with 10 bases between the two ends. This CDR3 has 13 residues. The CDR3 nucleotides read TGTGCCAGCAAAACAGGGTGGAACACTGAAGCTTTCTTT. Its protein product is CASKTGWNTEAFF.

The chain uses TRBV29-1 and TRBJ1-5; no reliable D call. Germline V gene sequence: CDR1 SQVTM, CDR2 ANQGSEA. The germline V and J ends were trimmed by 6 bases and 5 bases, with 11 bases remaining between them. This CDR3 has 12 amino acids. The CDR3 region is CSVDDGDQPQHF. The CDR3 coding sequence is TGCAGCGTCGACGACGGGGATCAGCCCCAGCATTTT. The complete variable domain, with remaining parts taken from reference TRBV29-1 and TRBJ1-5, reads SAVISQKPSRDICQRGTSLTIQCQVDSQVTMMFWYRQQPGQSLTLIATANQGSEATYESGFVIDKFPISRPNLTFSTLTVSNMSPEDSSIYLCSVDDGDQPQHFGDGTRLSIL.

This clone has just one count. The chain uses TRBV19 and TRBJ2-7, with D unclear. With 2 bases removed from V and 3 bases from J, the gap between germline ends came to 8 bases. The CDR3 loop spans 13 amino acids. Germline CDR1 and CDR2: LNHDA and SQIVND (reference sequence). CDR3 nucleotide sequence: TGTGCCAGTAGTATACTGGCAGGCTACGAGCAGTACTTC. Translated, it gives CASSILAGYEQYF.

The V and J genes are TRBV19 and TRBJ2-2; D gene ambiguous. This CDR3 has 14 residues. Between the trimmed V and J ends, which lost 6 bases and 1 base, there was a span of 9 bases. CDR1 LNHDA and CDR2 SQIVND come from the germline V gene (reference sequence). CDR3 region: CASRPTVNTGELFF. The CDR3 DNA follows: TGTGCCAGTAGGCCGACTGTGAACACCGGGGAGCTGTTTTTT.

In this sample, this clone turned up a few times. The DNA for the CDR3 is TGCGCCAGCAGCCCAAACGGGGGACAGGAGGGTGAAAAACTGTTTTTT. Translation: CASSPNGGQEGEKLFF. The rearrangement uses TRBV4-3 and TRBJ1-4, with 8 nucleotides matching TRBD1. The CDR3 consists of 16 residues. V lost 4 bases and J lost 7; bases outside the gene matches: 11. Germline V lookup: CDR1 LGHNA, CDR2 YSLEER.

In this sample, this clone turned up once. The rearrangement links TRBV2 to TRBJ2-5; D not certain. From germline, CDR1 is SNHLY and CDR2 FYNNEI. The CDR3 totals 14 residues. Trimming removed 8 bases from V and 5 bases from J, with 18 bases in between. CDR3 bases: TGTGCCAGCCGTCAGGTCCCCATACGCGAGACCCAGTACTTC. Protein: CASRQVPIRETQYF.

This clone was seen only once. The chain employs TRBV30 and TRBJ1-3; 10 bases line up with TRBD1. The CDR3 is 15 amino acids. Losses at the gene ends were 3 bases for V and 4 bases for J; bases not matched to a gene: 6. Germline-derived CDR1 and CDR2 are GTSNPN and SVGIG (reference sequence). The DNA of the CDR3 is TGTGCCTGGAGAAGACAGGGGGCAGGCGGAAACACCATATATTTT. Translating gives CAWRRQGAGGNTIYF. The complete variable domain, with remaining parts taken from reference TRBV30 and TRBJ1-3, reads SQTIHQWPATLVQPVGSPLSLECTVEGTSNPNLYWYRQAAGRGLQLLFYSVGIGQISSEVPQNLSASRPQDRQFILSSKKLLLSDSGFYLCAWRRQGAGGNTIYFGEGSWLTVV.

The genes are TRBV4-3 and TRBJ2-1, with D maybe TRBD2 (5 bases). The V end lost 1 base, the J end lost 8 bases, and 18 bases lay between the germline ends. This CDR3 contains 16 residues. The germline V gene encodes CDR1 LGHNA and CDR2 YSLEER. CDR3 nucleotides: TGCGCCAGCAGCCAAGGCTCGCGGGCCCCCGCGTATGAGCAGTTCTTC. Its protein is CASSQGSRAPAYEQFF.

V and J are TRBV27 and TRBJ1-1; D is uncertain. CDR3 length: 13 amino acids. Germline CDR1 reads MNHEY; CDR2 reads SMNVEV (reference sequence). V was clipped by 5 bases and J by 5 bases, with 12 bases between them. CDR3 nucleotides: TGTGCCAGCAGTAGCTCAAGGGTGACTGAAGCTTTCTTT. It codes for CASSSSRVTEAFF.

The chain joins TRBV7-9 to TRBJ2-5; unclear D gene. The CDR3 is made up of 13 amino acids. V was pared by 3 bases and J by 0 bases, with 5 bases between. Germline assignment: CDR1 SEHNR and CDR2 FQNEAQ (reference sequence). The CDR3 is CASSLLNQETQYF. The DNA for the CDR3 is TGTGCCAGCAGCTTGTTAAACCAAGAGACCCAGTACTTC. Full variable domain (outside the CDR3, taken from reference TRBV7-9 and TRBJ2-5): DTGVSQNPRHKITKRGQNVTFRCDPISEHNRLYWYRQTLGQGPEFLTYFQNEAQLEKSRLLSDRFSAERPKGSFSTLEIQRTEQGDSAMYLCASSLLNQETQYFGPGTRLLVL.

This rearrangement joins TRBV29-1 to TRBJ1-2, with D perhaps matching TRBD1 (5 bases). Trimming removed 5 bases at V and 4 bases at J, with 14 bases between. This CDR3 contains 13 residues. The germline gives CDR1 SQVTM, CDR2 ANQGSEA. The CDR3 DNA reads TGCAGCGTTAGATCGGACATCCGCTATGGCTACACCTTC. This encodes CSVRSDIRYGYTF.

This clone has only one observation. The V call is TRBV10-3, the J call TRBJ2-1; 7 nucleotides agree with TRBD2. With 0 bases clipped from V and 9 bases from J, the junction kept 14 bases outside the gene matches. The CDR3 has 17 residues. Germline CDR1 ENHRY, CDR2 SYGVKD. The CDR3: CAISESIIGGSSIEQFF. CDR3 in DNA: TGTGCCATCAGTGAGTCGATAATCGGCGGGAGTAGCATTGAGCAGTTCTTC.

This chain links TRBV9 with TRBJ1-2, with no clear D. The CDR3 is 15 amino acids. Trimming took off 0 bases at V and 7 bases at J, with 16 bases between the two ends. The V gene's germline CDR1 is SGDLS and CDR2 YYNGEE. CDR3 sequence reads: CASSVEGNPGGGYTF. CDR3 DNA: TGTGCCAGCAGCGTAGAAGGGAATCCTGGTGGTGGCTACACCTTC.

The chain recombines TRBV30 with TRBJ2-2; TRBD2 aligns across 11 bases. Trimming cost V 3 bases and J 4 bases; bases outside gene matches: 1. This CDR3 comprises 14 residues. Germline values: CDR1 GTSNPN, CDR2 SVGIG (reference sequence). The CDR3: CAWSLAGGTGELFF. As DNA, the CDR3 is TGTGCCTGGAGCCTAGCGGGAGGCACCGGGGAGCTGTTTTTT.

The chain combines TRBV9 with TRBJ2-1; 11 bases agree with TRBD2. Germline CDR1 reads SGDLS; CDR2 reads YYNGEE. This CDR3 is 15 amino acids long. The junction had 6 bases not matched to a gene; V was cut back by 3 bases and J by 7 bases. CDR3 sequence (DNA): TGTGCCAGCAGCGGCCAAACTAGCGGGAGTAATGAGCAGTTCTTC. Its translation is CASSGQTSGSNEQFF.

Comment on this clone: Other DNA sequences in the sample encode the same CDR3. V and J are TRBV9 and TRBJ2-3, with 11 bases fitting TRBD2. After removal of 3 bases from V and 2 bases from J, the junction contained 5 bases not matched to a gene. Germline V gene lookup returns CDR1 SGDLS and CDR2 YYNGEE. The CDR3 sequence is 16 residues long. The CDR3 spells CASSGRLAGSTDTQYF. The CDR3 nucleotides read TGTGCCAGCAGCGGTCGACTAGCGGGGTCCACAGATACGCAGTATTTT.

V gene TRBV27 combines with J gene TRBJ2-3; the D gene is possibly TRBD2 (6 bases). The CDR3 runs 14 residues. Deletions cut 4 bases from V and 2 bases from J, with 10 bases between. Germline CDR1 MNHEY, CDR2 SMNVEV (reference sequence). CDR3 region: CASSYSGPTDTQYF. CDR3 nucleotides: TGTGCCAGCAGTTATAGCGGACCCACAGATACGCAGTATTTT.

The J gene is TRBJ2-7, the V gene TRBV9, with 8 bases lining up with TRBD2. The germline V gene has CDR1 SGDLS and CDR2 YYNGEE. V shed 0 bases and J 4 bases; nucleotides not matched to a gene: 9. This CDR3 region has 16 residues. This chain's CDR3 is CASSVGSGSPPYEQYF. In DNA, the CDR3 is TGTGCCAGCAGCGTAGGAAGCGGGAGTCCACCTTACGAGCAGTACTTC.

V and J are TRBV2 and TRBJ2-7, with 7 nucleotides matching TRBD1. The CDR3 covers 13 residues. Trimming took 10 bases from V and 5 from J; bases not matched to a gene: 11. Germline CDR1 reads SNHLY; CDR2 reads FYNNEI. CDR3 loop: CATGSGTADEQYF. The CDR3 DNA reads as TGTGCCACCGGATCAGGGACAGCGGACGAGCAGTACTTC. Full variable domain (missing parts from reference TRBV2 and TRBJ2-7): EPEVTQTPSHQVTQMGQEVILRCVPISNHLYFYWYRQILGQKVEFLVSFYNNEISEKSEIFDDQFSVERPDGSNFTLKIRSTKLEDSAMYFCATGSGTADEQYFGPGTRLTVT.

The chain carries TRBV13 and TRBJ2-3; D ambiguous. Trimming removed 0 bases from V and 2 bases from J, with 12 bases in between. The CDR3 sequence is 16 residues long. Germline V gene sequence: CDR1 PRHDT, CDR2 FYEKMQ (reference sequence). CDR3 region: CASSLGRNSFTDTQYF. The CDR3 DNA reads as TGTGCCAGCAGCTTAGGTCGTAATAGCTTCACAGATACGCAGTATTTT.

CDR3 sequence (DNA): TGTGCCTGGAGTCTACCCCAAGGGAATGAAAAACTGTTTTTT. Translation: CAWSLPQGNEKLFF. The chain employs TRBV30 and TRBJ1-4; D is unresolved. Trimming pared 2 bases from V and 5 bases from J, leaving 12 bases between. The length of the CDR3 is 14 residues. CDR1 and CDR2 (germline): GTSNPN, SVGIG (reference sequence). Full variable domain (remainder filled in from reference TRBV30 and TRBJ1-4): SQTIHQWPATLVQPVGSPLSLECTVEGTSNPNLYWYRQAAGRGLQLLFYSVGIGQISSEVPQNLSASRPQDRQFILSSKKLLLSDSGFYLCAWSLPQGNEKLFFGSGTQLSVL.